The rows below give T cell receptor beta chains drawn from one sample of a study of shared clonotypes between healthy human individuals. Only in-frame clones appear in the TCRdb table, and some are missing; sequencing was by immunoSEQ multiplex PCR. The repertoire has some 580,000 clones, 98% of them found once; the top ten carry approximately 0.3%. The sequenced material came from naive CD8+ T cells sorted from blood. These receptors were obtained from a man aged 25 to 40 in good health. Both conserved end residues are part of each CDR3. A D gene is named only where the DNA matches it firmly. Only part of the rows carry a size: once, few, many, or a class if the clone is expanded.

D gene	V gene	clone size	J gene	CDR3 DNA	CDR3 protein
-	TRBV7-9	-	TRBJ2-7	TGTGCCAGCAGCGACAGCTACGAGCAGTACTTC	CASSDSYEQYF
-	TRBV7-9	-	TRBJ2-5	TGTGCCAGCAGCCGCTTCGACATAGGGCCAGAGACCCAGTACTTC	CASSRFDIGPETQYF
-	TRBV11-1	-	TRBJ2-1	TGTGCCAGCAGCTTAGTTAGTGAGTCCTACAATGAGCAGTTCTTC	CASSLVSESYNEQFF
-	TRBV5-5	once	TRBJ2-1	TGTGCCAGCAGCTTGAACCGCCGATACAATGAGCAGTTCTTC	CASSLNRRYNEQFF
-	TRBV6-1	-	TRBJ2-5	TGTGCCAGCAGTGAACAGGGCGAGACCCAGTACTTC	CASSEQGETQYF
TRBD2	TRBV4-1	-	TRBJ2-7	TGCGCCAGCAGCCAAGCGGGACTAGCGGGAAGCGAGCAGTACTTC	CASSQAGLAGSEQYF
TRBD1	TRBV6-6	-	TRBJ1-2	TGTGCCAGCAGGGGGACAGGGGGAGATGGCTACACCTTC	CASRGTGGDGYTF
TRBD1	TRBV7-8	once	TRBJ2-1	TGTGCCAGCAGCTTACCCACGGGACAGGGGTTCAATGAGCAGTTCTTC	CASSLPTGQGFNEQFF
-	TRBV5-1	-	TRBJ2-7	TGCGCCAGCAGCTTGGGCCCAGGAATCAGCTACGAGCAGTACTTC	CASSLGPGISYEQYF
-	TRBV7-6	-	TRBJ2-7	TGTGCCAGCAGCTTAGGGGAAGACAGTTACGAGCAGTACTTC	CASSLGEDSYEQYF
-	TRBV5-6	once	TRBJ2-3	TGTGCCAGCGTAGTCCCTGGAGATACGCAGTATTTT	CASVVPGDTQYF
-	TRBV7-9	few	TRBJ2-7	TGTGCCAGCAGCTTCCCCTCGGGACCAGCCTCCTACGAGCAGTACTTC	CASSFPSGPASYEQYF
-	TRBV15	-	TRBJ2-7	TGTGCCACCAGCAGAGTTCTCGCGGACTCCTACGAGCAGTACTTC	CATSRVLADSYEQYF
-	TRBV5-8	-	TRBJ2-5	TGTGCCAGCAGCTTGATAGGGGGCCAAGAGACCCAGTACTTC	CASSLIGGQETQYF
TRBD2	TRBV27	-	TRBJ2-3	TGTGCCACCTCCCAGGGACTAGCTTTGGGGGCCAGCACAGATACGCAGTATTTT	CATSQGLALGASTDTQYF
TRBD2	TRBV7-9	-	TRBJ2-1	TGTGCCAGCAGCTTGTCTAGCGGGTCATACTACAATGAGCAGTTCTTC	CASSLSSGSYYNEQFF
-	TRBV9	-	TRBJ2-3	TGTGCCAGCAGCCGGAGACGGGCTAGCACAGATACGCAGTATTTT	CASSRRRASTDTQYF
-	TRBV11-2	once	TRBJ2-7	TGTGCCAGCAGCCTTACAAACCTAATATACGAGCAGTACTTC	CASSLTNLIYEQYF